This TCR beta chain came from a study of metastatic and nonmetastatic thyroid tumors. TCRdb reprocessed the PCR reads using MiXCR. The repertoire holds 10,000 to 13,000 clones, with under 30% as singletons. This clone is medium-sized by share. No treatment of any kind had been given to any patient before thyroid surgery. Sequenced: tumor tissue. This TCR was sampled from a male donor with papillary thyroid cancer or a benign thyroid nodule (not recorded which). Some clones in this sample may be carry-over from other donors' samples.

The CDR3 loop is CASSLNAAADEQFF. In nucleotides, the CDR3 is TGTGCCAGCAGCTTAAATGCGGCAGCGGATGAGCAGTTCTTC. The J gene is TRBJ2-1, the V gene TRBV7-9, with D possibly matching TRBD2 (5 bases). The CDR3 extends over 14 amino acids. With 2 bases removed from V and 8 bases from J, the gap between germline ends came to 13 bases. CDR1 and CDR2 from the germline V gene are SEHNR and FQNEAQ (reference sequence).